This T cell receptor beta chain was observed in a study of blood T cell repertoires in COVID-19. Study summary: Some COVID-19 samples were acute and others convalescent; all came from the United States, Italy and Spain.

The germline gives CDR1 SEHNR, CDR2 FQNEAQ (reference sequence). The CDR3 contains 16 residues. Deletions cut 5 bases from V and 0 bases from J, with 15 bases between. Generated by immunoSEQ multiplex PCR, the TCRdb table keeps only in-frame clones and is missing some. Among roughly 500,000 clones listed, about 91% were seen once. Seattle cases were enrolled at active infection and followed longitudinally. This sequence was found in a man aged 18 to 30 with COVID-19, enrolled during active disease. The rearrangement uses TRBV7-9 and TRBJ2-3; D not resolved. The material sequenced was peripheral blood. The CDR3 is CASSPPGSKSTDTQYF. The CDR3 nucleotides are TGTGCCAGCAGCCCCCCCGGTAGCAAAAGCACAGATACGCAGTATTTT.